The T cell receptor (beta chain) described here comes from a study of technical replicates of blood from several donors. Germline V CDR1 and CDR2: MDHEN, SYDVKM. This CDR3 spans 16 amino acids. J lost 7 bases, V lost 1 base, and 10 bases had no gene match. Assay used: immunoSEQ multiplex PCR; TCRdb lists only in-frame clones, some missing. The data show around 70,000 clones, 93% seen once. This clone has only a few counts. Sample: T cells isolated from PBMCs. V gene TRBV28 combines with J gene TRBJ2-3; 8 bases align to TRBD2. The clonotype comes from a human donor in good health. CDR3 bases: TGTGCCAGCAGTTTATTGGGACTAGGTTTATCAAATACGCAGTATTTT. It encodes CASSLLGLGLSNTQYF.